This T cell receptor (beta chain) was captured by sequencing in a study of spatial heterogeneity in lung cancer (dated by TCRdb to between 2019 and 2020). About the full investigation: The donors were about 71 patients from the lung TRACERx cohort who had early-stage, untreated non-small cell lung cancer. Follow-up PBMC samples were sequenced whenever available, and the median time to follow-up was roughly two years after resection. More beta-chain than alpha-chain transcripts were consistently detected, likely reflecting higher beta-chain transcript abundance. In the raw uncorrected reads, each unique combination of TCR and UMI appeared more than ten times on average. In non-small cell lung cancer, the study quantitatively compared TCR alpha and beta repertoires across several tumor regions, matched nontumor lung, and blood. TCR repertoire features were related to nonsynonymous mutation counts determined by whole-exome sequencing of tumor tissue. At surgery, both alpha and beta chains were TCR-sequenced in about 200 tumor regions, some 64 matched nontumor lung samples and over 50 PBMC samples. Findings and caveats that apply to the study as a whole: Only 14 patients were included in comparisons of baseline and follow-up blood repertoires. Confirming at a functional level the hypothesis that regional TCRs recognize regional mutations was considered to require additional single-cell paired TCR alpha and beta sequencing. Ubiquitous expanded tumor TCRs were found in blood more often at tumor resection than at routine follow-up.

Many counts were recorded for this clonotype. Its antigen specificity is not known. Base qualities are not at hand, and no much larger clone is one base apart. What this sample's time point label stands for: blood at routine non-recurrence follow-up after resection. For TCR sequencing, whole RNA was extracted from tumor and nontumor lung tissue, or from cryopreserved PBMC samples, and no cell sorting was done. Only patients for whom sufficient RNA was available from at least two tumor regions were selected for TCR sequencing. The library relied on 5' RACE. The sequencer listed for this sample is NextSeq 500. The TCR library protocol attached a unique molecular identifier to each TCR cDNA molecule to allow correction of PCR and sequencing errors. In the paper's pipeline: TCR identification, UMI-based error correction and CDR3 extraction were performed with Decombinator tools. TCRs above a frequency of 2 per 1,000, corresponding to the top 1% of the tumor frequency distribution, were defined as expanded. Renyi diversity was computed with the R vegan package after each repertoire had been subsampled 100 times to 5,000 TCRs. To build CDR3 similarity networks, amino acid triplet string-kernel similarity was used, and CDR3s were connected when their pairwise similarity was above 0.82. The public reads were reprocessed in TCRdb via fastp at Q25 and MiXCR, keeping in-frame beta chains. When rows share a CDR3 protein, they turn into one entry using the most common DNA and genes. The V and J calls follow TCRdb's processing rather than the paper's. In all, the sample holds about 38,000 distinct CDR3 sequences, and 6% to 9.5% of those were seen once. Clones ranked in the top ten supply around a tenth of the sample.

The CDR3 spans 13 residues, from the cysteine through the phenylalanine. Just CDR3 DNA is preserved here, 39 bases in frame from base 1. Sequences LNHDA (CDR1) and SQIVND (CDR2) are obtained from the germline V gene (reference sequence). Cut back by 5 bases and 2 bases, the V and J ends lie 9 bases apart. The sample here was PBMCs, taken at follow-up. The chain employs TRBV19 and TRBJ1-1, with no confident D gene call. This clonotype was sampled from a male donor with early-stage non-small cell lung cancer. The DNA sequence is given as TGTGCCAGTAGTTTCAGCGCAAACACTGAAGCTTTCTTT. Its coded protein is CASSFSANTEAFF.